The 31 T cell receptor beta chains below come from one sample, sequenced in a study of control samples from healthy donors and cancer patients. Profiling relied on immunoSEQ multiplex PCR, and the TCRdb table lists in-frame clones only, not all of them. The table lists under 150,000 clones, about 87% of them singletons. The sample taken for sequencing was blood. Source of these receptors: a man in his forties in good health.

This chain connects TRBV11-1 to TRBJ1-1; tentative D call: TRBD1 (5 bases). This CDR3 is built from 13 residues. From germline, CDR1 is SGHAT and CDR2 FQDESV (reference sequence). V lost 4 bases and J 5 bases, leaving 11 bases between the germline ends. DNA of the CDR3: TGTGCCAGCAGCTCCAGGGTATTAACTGAAGCTTTCTTT. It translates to CASSSRVLTEAFF.

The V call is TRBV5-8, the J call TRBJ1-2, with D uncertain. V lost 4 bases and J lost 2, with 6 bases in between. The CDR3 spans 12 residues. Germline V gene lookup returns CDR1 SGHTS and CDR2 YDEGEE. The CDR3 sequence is CASSRANYGYTF. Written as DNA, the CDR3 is TGTGCCAGCAGCAGAGCGAACTATGGCTACACCTTC. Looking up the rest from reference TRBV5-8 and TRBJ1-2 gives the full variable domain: EAGVTQSPTHLIKTRGQQATLRCSPISGHTSVYWYQQALGLGLQFLLWYDEGEERNRGNFPPRFSGRQFPNYSSELNVNALELEDSALYLCASSRANYGYTFGSGTRLTVV.

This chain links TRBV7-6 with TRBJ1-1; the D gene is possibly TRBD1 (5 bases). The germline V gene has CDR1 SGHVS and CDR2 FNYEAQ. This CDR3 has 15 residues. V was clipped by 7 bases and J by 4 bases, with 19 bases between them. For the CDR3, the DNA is TGTGCCAGCACCTCGGGTGGGGGAAGGGGCACTGAAGCTTTCTTT. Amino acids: CASTSGGGRGTEAFF.

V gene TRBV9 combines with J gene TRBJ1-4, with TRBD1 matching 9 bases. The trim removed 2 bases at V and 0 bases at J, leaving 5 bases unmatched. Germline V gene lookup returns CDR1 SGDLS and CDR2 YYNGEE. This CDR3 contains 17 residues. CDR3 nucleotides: TGTGCCAGCAGCGTCGGGACAGGGATTCCAACTAATGAAAAACTGTTTTTT. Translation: CASSVGTGIPTNEKLFF.

The CDR3 coding sequence is TGCGCCAGCAGCCCTCAGGACTATGGCTACACCTTC. As protein: CASSPQDYGYTF. The chain employs TRBV5-1 and TRBJ1-2, with D unclear. Germline CDR1 and CDR2: SGHRS and YFSETQ. The CDR3 has 12 residues. The V end was cut by 4 bases, the J end by 3 bases, with 7 bases between.

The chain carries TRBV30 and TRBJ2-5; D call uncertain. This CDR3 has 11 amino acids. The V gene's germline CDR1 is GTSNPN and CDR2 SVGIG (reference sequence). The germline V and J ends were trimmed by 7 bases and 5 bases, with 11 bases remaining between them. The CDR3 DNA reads TGTGCCTCGGCCGAAGCGGAGACCCAGTACTTC. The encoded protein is CASAEAETQYF.

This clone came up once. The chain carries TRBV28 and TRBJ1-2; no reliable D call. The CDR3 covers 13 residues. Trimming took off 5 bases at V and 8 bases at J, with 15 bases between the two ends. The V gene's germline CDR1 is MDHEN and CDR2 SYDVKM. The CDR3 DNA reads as TGTGCCAGCAGTCCCGTGGGGATCGGCGGCTACACCTTC. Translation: CASSPVGIGGYTF.

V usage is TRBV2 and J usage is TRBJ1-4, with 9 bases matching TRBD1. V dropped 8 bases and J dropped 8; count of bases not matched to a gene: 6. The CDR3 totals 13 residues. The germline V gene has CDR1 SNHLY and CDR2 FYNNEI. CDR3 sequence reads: CASGGQGIEKLFF. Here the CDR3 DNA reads TGTGCCAGCGGGGGACAGGGAATAGAAAAACTGTTTTTT.

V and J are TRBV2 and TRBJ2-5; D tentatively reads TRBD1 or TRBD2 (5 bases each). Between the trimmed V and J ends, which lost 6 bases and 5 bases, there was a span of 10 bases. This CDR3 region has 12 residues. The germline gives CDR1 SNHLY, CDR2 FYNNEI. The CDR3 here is CASSGAVETQYF. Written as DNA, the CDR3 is TGTGCCAGCAGCGGGGCGGTGGAGACCCAGTACTTC.

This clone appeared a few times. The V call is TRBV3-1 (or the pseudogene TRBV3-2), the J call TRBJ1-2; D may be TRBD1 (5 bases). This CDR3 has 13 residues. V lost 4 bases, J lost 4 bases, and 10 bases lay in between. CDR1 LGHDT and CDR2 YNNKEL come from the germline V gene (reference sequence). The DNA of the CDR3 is TGTGCCAGCAGCCCCCAGGGTACCTATGGCTACACCTTC. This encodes CASSPQGTYGYTF.

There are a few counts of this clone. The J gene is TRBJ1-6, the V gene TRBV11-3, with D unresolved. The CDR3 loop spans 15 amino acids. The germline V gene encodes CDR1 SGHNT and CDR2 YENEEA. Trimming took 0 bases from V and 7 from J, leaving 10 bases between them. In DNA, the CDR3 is TGTGCCAGCAGCTTAGATCCTATAGCGAATTCACCCCTCCACTTT. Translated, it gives CASSLDPIANSPLHF. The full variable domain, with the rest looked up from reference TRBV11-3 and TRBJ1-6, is EAGVVQSPRYKIIEKKQPVAFWCNPISGHNTLYWYLQNLGQGPELLIRYENEEAVDDSQLPKDRFSAERLKGVDSTLKIQPAELGDSAVYLCASSLDPIANSPLHFGNGTRLTVT.

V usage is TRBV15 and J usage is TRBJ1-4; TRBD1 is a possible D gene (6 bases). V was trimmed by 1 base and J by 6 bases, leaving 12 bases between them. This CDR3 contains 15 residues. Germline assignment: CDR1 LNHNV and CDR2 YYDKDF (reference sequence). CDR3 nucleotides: TGTGCCACCAGCAGAGGGGTACAGGGTGATGAAAAACTGTTTTTT. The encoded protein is CATSRGVQGDEKLFF.

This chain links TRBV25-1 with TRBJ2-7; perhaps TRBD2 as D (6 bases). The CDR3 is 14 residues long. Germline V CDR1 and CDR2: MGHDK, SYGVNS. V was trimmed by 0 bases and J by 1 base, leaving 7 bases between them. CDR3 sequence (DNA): TGTGCCAGCAGTGAATACGGGGGATCCTACGAGCAGTACTTC. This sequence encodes CASSEYGGSYEQYF.

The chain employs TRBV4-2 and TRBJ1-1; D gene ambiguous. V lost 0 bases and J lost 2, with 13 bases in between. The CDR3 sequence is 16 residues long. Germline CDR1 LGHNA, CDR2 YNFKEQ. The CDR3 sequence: CASSQDSVGSNTEAFF. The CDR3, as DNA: TGTGCCAGCAGCCAAGATTCCGTGGGATCAAACACTGAAGCTTTCTTT.

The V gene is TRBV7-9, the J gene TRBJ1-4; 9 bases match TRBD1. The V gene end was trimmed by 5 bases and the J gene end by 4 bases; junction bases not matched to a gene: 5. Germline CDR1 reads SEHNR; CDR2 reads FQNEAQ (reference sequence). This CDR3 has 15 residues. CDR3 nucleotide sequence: TGTGCCAGCAGCCCAGGGGACAGGGATAATGAAAAACTGTTTTTT. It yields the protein CASSPGDRDNEKLFF.

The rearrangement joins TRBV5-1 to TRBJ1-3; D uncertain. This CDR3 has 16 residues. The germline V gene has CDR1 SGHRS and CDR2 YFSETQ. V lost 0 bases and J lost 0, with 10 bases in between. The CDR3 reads CASSLGGFYSGNTIYF. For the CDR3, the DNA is TGCGCCAGCAGCTTGGGGGGATTCTACTCTGGAAACACCATATATTTT.

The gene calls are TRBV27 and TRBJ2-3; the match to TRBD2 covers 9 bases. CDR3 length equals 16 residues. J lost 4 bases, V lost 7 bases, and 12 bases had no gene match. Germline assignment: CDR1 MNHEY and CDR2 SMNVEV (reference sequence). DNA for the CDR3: TGTGCCAGCACCCTAGGGGGCGGGGGGGCTCCAGATACGCAGTATTTT. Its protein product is CASTLGGGGAPDTQYF.

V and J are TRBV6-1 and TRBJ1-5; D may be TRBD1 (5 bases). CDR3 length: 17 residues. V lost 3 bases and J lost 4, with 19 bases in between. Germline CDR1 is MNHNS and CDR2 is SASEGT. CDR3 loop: CASSDLGRQPLNQPQHF. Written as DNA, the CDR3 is TGTGCCAGCAGTGATTTGGGGCGCCAACCTCTTAATCAGCCCCAGCATTTT.

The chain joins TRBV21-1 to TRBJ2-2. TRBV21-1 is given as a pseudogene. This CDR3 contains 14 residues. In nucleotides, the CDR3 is TGTGCCAGCAACGGACGGAGGAACACCGGGGAGCTGTTTTTT. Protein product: CASNGRRNTGELFF.

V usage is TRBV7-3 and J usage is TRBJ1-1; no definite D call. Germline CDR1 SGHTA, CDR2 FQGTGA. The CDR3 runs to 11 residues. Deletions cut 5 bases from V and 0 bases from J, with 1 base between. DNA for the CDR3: TGTGCCAGCAGCGTGAACACTGAAGCTTTCTTT. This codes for CASSVNTEAFF.

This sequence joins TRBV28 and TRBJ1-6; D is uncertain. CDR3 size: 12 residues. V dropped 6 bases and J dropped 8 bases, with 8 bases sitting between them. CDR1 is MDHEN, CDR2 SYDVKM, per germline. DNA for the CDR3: TGTGCCAGCAGGGTGGCGGATTCACCCCTCCACTTT. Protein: CASRVADSPLHF. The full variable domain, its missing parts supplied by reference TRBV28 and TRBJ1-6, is DVKVTQSSRYLVKRTGEKVFLECVQDMDHENMFWYRQDPGLGLRLIYFSYDVKMKEKGDIPEGYSVSREKKERFSLILESASTNQTSMYLCASRVADSPLHFGNGTRLTVT.

CDR3 in DNA: TGTGCCAGTGCCGTAGGACAGGGCTCCGAGCAGTACTTC. As protein: CASAVGQGSEQYF. The chain has TRBV19 and TRBJ2-7; TRBD1 agrees at 8 bases. V dropped 8 bases and J dropped 6; count of bases not matched to a gene: 9. Looked up from germline, CDR1 is LNHDA and CDR2 is SQIVND (reference sequence). This CDR3 spans 13 amino acids.

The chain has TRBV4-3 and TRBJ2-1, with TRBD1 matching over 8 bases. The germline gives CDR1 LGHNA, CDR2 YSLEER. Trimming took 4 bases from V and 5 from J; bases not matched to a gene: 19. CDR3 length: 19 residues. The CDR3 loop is CASSPDPDRVGAGNNEQFF. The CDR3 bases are TGCGCCAGCAGCCCGGACCCGGACAGGGTCGGCGCGGGGAACAATGAGCAGTTCTTC.

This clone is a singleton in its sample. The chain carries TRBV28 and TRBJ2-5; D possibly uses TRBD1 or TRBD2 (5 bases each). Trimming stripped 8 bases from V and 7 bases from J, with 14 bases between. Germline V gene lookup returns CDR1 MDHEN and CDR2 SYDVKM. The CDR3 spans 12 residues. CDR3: CASGTPLGTQYF. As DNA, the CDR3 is TGTGCCAGCGGGACCCCCCTCGGGACCCAGTACTTC.

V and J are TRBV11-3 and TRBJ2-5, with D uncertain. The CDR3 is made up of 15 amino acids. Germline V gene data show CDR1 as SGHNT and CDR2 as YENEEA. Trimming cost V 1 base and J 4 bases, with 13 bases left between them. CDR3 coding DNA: TGTGCCAGCAGCTTAGTCTCTCTAGATCGAGAGACCCAGTACTTC. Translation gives CASSLVSLDRETQYF.

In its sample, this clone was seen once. The CDR3 loop is CASSQVLAGNTIYF. The CDR3 nucleotides are TGTGCCAGCAGCCAAGTCCTGGCGGGAAACACCATATATTTT. J is TRBJ1-3 and V is TRBV14; D is unresolved. The CDR3 has 14 residues. The germline gives CDR1 SGHDN, CDR2 FVKESK. V lost 1 base to trimming and J lost 4 bases, with 8 bases between them.

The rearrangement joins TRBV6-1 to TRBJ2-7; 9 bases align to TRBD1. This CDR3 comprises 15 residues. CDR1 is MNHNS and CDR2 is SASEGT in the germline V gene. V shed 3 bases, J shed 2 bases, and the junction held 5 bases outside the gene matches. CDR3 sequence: CASSDTGGAPYEQYF. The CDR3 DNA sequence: TGTGCCAGCAGTGATACAGGGGGCGCCCCCTACGAGCAGTACTTC.

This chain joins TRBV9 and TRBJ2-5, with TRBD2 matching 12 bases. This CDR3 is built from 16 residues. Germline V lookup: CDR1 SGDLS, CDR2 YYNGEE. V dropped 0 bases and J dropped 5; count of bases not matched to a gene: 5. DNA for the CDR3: TGTGCCAGCAGCGTAGGGCCTAGCGGGGGGGCGGAGACCCAGTACTTC. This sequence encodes CASSVGPSGGAETQYF.

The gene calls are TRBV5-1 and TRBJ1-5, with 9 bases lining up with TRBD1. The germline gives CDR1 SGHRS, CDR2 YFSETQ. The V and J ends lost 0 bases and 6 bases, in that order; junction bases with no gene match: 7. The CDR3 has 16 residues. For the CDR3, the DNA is TGCGCCAGCAGCTTGGGATGGGACAGGGATTCTCAGCCCCAGCATTTT. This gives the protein CASSLGWDRDSQPQHF.

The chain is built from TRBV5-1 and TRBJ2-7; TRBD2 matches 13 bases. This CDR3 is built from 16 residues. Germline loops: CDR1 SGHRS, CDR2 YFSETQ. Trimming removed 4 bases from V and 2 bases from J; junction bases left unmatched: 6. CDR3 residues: CASSHPGLAGAYEQYF. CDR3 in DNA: TGCGCCAGCAGCCATCCCGGACTAGCGGGGGCCTACGAGCAGTACTTC.

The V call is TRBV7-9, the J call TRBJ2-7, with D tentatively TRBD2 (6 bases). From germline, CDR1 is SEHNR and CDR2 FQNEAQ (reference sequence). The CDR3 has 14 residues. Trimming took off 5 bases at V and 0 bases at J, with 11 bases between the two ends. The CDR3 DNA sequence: TGTGCCAGCAGCATTGACGGGAGCTCCTACGAGCAGTACTTC. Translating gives CASSIDGSSYEQYF. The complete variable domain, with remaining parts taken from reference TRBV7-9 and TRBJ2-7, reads DTGVSQNPRHKITKRGQNVTFRCDPISEHNRLYWYRQTLGQGPEFLTYFQNEAQLEKSRLLSDRFSAERPKGSFSTLEIQRTEQGDSAMYLCASSIDGSSYEQYFGPGTRLTVT.